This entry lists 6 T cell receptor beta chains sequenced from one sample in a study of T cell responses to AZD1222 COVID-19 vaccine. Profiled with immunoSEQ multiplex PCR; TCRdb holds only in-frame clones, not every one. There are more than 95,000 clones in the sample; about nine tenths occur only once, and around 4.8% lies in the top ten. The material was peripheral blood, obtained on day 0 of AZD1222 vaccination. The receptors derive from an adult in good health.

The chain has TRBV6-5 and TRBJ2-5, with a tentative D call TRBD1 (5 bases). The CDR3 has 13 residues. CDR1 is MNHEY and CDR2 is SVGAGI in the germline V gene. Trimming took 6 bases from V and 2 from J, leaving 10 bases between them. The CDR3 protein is CASRRQKQETQYF. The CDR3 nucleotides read TGTGCCAGCAGACGACAGAAACAAGAGACCCAGTACTTC.

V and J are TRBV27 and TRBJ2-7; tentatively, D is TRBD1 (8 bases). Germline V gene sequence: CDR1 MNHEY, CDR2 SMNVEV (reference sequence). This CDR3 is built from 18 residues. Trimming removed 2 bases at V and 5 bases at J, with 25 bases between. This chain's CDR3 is CASSLRGGQVSLRDEQYF. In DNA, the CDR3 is TGTGCCAGCAGTTTAAGGGGGGGACAGGTCTCGTTAAGGGACGAGCAGTACTTC.

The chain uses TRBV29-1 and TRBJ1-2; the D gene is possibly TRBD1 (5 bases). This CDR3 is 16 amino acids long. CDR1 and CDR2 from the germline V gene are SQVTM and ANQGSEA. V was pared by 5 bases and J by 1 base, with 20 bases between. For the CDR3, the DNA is TGCAGCGTTATTCAGGGCCCAGGGTTTGGTAACTATGGCTACACCTTC. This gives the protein CSVIQGPGFGNYGYTF.

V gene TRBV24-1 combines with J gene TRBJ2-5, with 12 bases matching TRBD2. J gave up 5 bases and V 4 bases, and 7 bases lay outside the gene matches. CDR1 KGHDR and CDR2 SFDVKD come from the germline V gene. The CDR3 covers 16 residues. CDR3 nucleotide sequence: TGTGCCACCAGTGACCCTAGACTAGCGGGGGATGAGACCCAGTACTTC. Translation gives CATSDPRLAGDETQYF.

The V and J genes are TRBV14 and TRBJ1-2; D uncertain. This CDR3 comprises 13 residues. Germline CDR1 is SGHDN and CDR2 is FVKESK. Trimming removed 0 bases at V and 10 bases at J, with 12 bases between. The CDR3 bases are TGTGCCAGCAGCCAAGATTGGGGTTTTCCCTACACCTTC. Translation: CASSQDWGFPYTF.

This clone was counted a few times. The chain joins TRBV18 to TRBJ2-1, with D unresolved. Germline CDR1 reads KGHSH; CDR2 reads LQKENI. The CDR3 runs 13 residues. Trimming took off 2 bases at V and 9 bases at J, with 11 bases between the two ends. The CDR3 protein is CASSPAVKAEQFF. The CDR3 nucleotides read TGTGCCAGCTCACCAGCGGTGAAGGCTGAGCAGTTCTTC.